The 27 T cell receptor beta chains given below trace back to one sample, sequenced in a study of T cell changes during pregnancy in multiple sclerosis. Here immunoSEQ multiplex PCR was the method, and the copy in TCRdb shows in-frame clones only, minus some. This table has about 61,000 clones, over 85% appearing once. The source material was CD8+ T cells from peripheral blood mononuclear cells, sampled in the third trimester of pregnancy. The receptors were gathered from a female donor with multiple sclerosis, enrolled in a pregnancy study.

The chain is built from TRBV10-1 and TRBJ2-1; TRBD2 matches 8 bases. V shed 4 bases and J 4 bases; nucleotides not matched to a gene: 3. Looked up from germline, CDR1 is WNHNN and CDR2 is SYGVQD (reference sequence). This CDR3 spans 14 amino acids. The CDR3 protein is CASSVTSGYNEQFF. DNA of the CDR3: TGCGCCAGCAGTGTTACTAGCGGTTACAATGAGCAGTTCTTC.

The V gene is TRBV7-9, the J gene TRBJ1-4; the match to TRBD1 covers 8 bases. CDR3 length: 14 residues. Unmatched junction bases numbered 2, after V lost 0 bases and J lost 8 bases. Germline V gene sequence: CDR1 SEHNR, CDR2 FQNEAQ (reference sequence). The CDR3: CASSLAGQEEKLFF. The CDR3, as DNA: TGTGCCAGCAGCTTAGCGGGACAGGAAGAAAAACTGTTTTTT.

The V and J genes are TRBV4-1 and TRBJ1-5, with D perhaps TRBD1 (5 bases). The V end was cut by 1 base, the J end by 2 bases, with 15 bases between. Germline V gives CDR1 MGHRA, CDR2 YSYEKL. CDR3 size: 17 residues. CDR3 bases: TGCGCCAGCAGCCAAGGGTGGGGGGGATTCGGCAATCAGCCCCAGCATTTT. Protein: CASSQGWGGFGNQPQHF.

The rearrangement joins TRBV13 to TRBJ2-5; D gene unclear. Germline V CDR1 and CDR2: PRHDT, FYEKMQ (reference sequence). The ends were cut back, 5 bases at V and 2 bases at J, with 9 bases in the middle. CDR3 size: 13 residues. CDR3 DNA: TGTGCCAGCAGCCCCTGGGCGCAAGAGACCCAGTACTTC. Translation: CASSPWAQETQYF.

The chain combines TRBV27 with TRBJ2-3; D gene ambiguous. In germline, CDR1 is MNHEY, CDR2 SMNVEV (reference sequence). This CDR3 spans 12 amino acids. Trimming left V 5 bases short and J 2 bases short, with 5 bases between. CDR3 sequence reads: CASSPDTDTQYF. The CDR3 coding sequence is TGTGCCAGCAGTCCAGACACAGATACGCAGTATTTT.

CDR3 nucleotide sequence: TGTGCCAGCAGTTCCTGGACAGGGAGCCCCTATGGCTACACCTTC. Protein sequence: CASSSWTGSPYGYTF. This chain connects TRBV27 to TRBJ1-2, with 8 bases matching TRBD1. J lost 4 bases, V lost 4 bases, and 8 bases had no gene match. CDR1 and CDR2 (germline): MNHEY, SMNVEV (reference sequence). The CDR3 contains 15 residues.

V is TRBV5-5 and J is TRBJ1-1; maybe TRBD1 (6 bases). The CDR3 consists of 16 residues. Trimming removed 0 bases at V and 0 bases at J, with 12 bases between. Germline V gene lookup returns CDR1 SGHKS and CDR2 YYEKEE (reference sequence). The CDR3 coding sequence is TGTGCCAGCAGCTTGGCCGAGGGACACTTGAACACTGAAGCTTTCTTT. Translated: CASSLAEGHLNTEAFF.

This clone appeared a single time. J is TRBJ1-2 and V is TRBV27, with TRBD1 matching 7 bases. CDR1 and CDR2 (germline): MNHEY, SMNVEV (reference sequence). The CDR3 spans 14 residues. J was trimmed by 6 bases and V by 5 bases; bases with no gene match: 9. The CDR3 DNA reads TGTGCCAGCAGTCCGCATTTAGGGGGCAATGGCTACACCTTC. Translated, it gives CASSPHLGGNGYTF.

V and J are TRBV21-1 and TRBJ2-1; the D call in the table, TRBD2, was not verified against the DNA. TRBV21-1 is reported as a pseudogene. The length of the CDR3 is 13 residues. The CDR3 loop is CASSGLDCEGQFF. CDR3 sequence (DNA): TGTGCCAGCAGCGGATTGGACTGCGAGGGGCAGTTCTTC.

The V call is TRBV19, the J call TRBJ2-7; no firm D call. V was cut by 5 bases and J by 3 bases, with 23 bases left in between. Looked up from germline, CDR1 is LNHDA and CDR2 is SQIVND (reference sequence). This CDR3 region has 17 residues. Here the CDR3 reads CASSFHPKAAESYEQYF. CDR3 in DNA: TGTGCCAGTAGTTTCCACCCAAAGGCGGCAGAAAGCTACGAGCAGTACTTC. The variable domain in full, with the rest retrieved from reference TRBV19 and TRBJ2-7, is DGGITQSPKYLFRKEGQNVTLSCEQNLNHDAMYWYRQDPGQGLRLIYYSQIVNDFQKGDIAEGYSVSREKKESFPLTVTSAQKNPTAFYLCASSFHPKAAESYEQYFGPGTRLTVT.

This sequence joins TRBV5-6 and TRBJ1-1, with unresolved D. CDR1 is SGHDT and CDR2 is YYEEEE in the germline V gene. Trimming removed 0 bases at V and 4 bases at J, with 16 bases between. The CDR3 is 16 amino acids. CDR3 coding DNA: TGTGCCAGCAGCTTGGCCCTAGGCGCAATGAGCACTGAAGCTTTCTTT. Protein: CASSLALGAMSTEAFF.

This clone was picked up a small number of times. This rearrangement joins TRBV30 to TRBJ1-1, with TRBD1 matching over 7 bases. CDR1 is GTSNPN, CDR2 SVGIG, per germline (reference sequence). The CDR3 consists of 16 residues. V shed 3 bases and J 5 bases; nucleotides not matched to a gene: 15. The CDR3, as DNA: TGTGCCTGGAGGGGTGGGGCACAGGGGAAAATGACTGAAGCTTTCTTT. Translating gives CAWRGGAQGKMTEAFF.

The chain recombines TRBV28 with TRBJ2-1, with 13 positions matching TRBD2. Germline V gives CDR1 MDHEN, CDR2 SYDVKM. The CDR3 spans 16 residues. J lost 2 bases, V lost 6 bases, and 4 bases had no gene match. CDR3: CASSPTSGRAYNEQFF. As DNA, the CDR3 is TGTGCCAGCAGCCCTACTAGCGGGAGGGCCTACAATGAGCAGTTCTTC.

The chain recombines TRBV4-1 with TRBJ2-1; 9 nucleotides match TRBD2. Germline V lookup: CDR1 MGHRA, CDR2 YSYEKL. Trimming removed 5 bases from V and 0 bases from J; junction bases left unmatched: 8. The CDR3 is 17 residues long. CDR3 region: CASSEGLAGRSYNEQFF. The CDR3 DNA follows: TGCGCCAGCAGCGAGGGGCTAGCGGGACGCTCCTACAATGAGCAGTTCTTC.

The chain couples TRBV15 to TRBJ1-1; D not resolved. The ends were cut back, 4 bases at V and 1 base at J, with 4 bases in the middle. The germline V gene has CDR1 LNHNV and CDR2 YYDKDF (reference sequence). The CDR3 sequence is 12 residues long. CDR3 bases: TGTGCCACCAGCACCTCGAACACTGAAGCTTTCTTT. Translating it yields CATSTSNTEAFF.

Note on this clone: Other DNA sequences of this sample code for an identical CDR3. The chain couples TRBV7-9 to TRBJ1-1; D unclear. CDR1 is SEHNR, CDR2 FQNEAQ, per germline (reference sequence). The CDR3 totals 12 residues. Trimming took off 1 base at V and 7 bases at J, with 7 bases between the two ends. CDR3 region: CASSLGGSEAFF. The CDR3, as DNA: TGTGCCAGCAGCTTAGGAGGGAGTGAAGCTTTCTTT.

The chain is built from TRBV5-4 and TRBJ2-2, with 8 bases that match TRBD2. The CDR3 length is 16 residues. V trimming: 1 base; J trimming: 6 bases; junction bases outside the gene matches: 8. Germline assignment: CDR1 SGHNT and CDR2 YYREEE (reference sequence). DNA of the CDR3: TGTGCCAGCAGCTTGAAGCGGGAGAGAGGACCCGGGGAGCTGTTTTTT. It codes for CASSLKRERGPGELFF.

V is TRBV9 and J is TRBJ1-3; D gene ambiguous. The CDR3 consists of 16 residues. Germline lookup yields CDR1 SGDLS and CDR2 YYNGEE. Trimming cost V 4 bases and J 2 bases, with 16 bases left between them. The CDR3 nucleotides read TGTGCCAGCAGCACCACCCGAGGAGGGACTGGAAACACCATATATTTT. Residues: CASSTTRGGTGNTIYF.

The CDR3 sequence: CASSLAGDTQYF. For the CDR3, the DNA is TGTGCCAGCAGTTTGGCGGGAGATACGCAGTATTTT. V gene TRBV27 combines with J gene TRBJ2-3; maybe TRBD2 (5 bases). The CDR3 consists of 12 residues. V lost 3 bases, J lost 5 bases, and 6 bases lay in between. Per germline, CDR1 MNHEY and CDR2 SMNVEV (reference sequence).

V is TRBV5-1 and J is TRBJ1-1; no reliable D call. V lost 4 bases, J lost 2 bases, and 15 bases lay in between. The CDR3 extends over 15 amino acids. Germline CDR1 SGHRS, CDR2 YFSETQ. DNA for the CDR3: TGCGCCAGCAGCCCACTTGCAGGTGGTAACACTGAAGCTTTCTTT. Translated: CASSPLAGGNTEAFF.

The chain recombines TRBV7-2 with TRBJ2-2, with D unresolved. The CDR3 has 16 amino acids. Germline-derived CDR1 and CDR2 are SGHTA and FQGNSA. Trimming cost V 0 bases and J 1 base, with 9 bases left between them. CDR3 DNA: TGTGCCAGCAGCTTAGCGTTCCAGCGGAACACCGGGGAGCTGTTTTTT. It yields the protein CASSLAFQRNTGELFF.

The J gene is TRBJ1-1, the V gene TRBV5-1; D is perhaps TRBD1 (5 bases). Trimming shortened V by 2 bases and J by 1 base, and 6 bases separated the two germline ends. The CDR3 sequence is 13 residues long. Germline V gives CDR1 SGHRS, CDR2 YFSETQ. The CDR3 DNA sequence: TGCGCCAGCAGCTTTCAGGGGAACACTGAAGCTTTCTTT. Encoded protein: CASSFQGNTEAFF.

The chain recombines TRBV30 with TRBJ1-2; D is possibly TRBD1 (5 bases). The ends were cut back, 2 bases at V and 4 bases at J, with 14 bases in the middle. This CDR3 has 14 amino acids. Germline CDR1 is GTSNPN and CDR2 is SVGIG (reference sequence). The DNA for the CDR3 is TGTGCCTGGAGTACCTCGGGGGTGAGCTATGGCTACACCTTC. Its translation: CAWSTSGVSYGYTF.

CDR3 sequence (DNA): TGTGCCAGCAGTTTATTAACTAGCACAGATACGCAGTATTTT. Amino acid sequence: CASSLLTSTDTQYF. The J gene is TRBJ2-3, the V gene TRBV27; D is unclear. CDR3 length: 14 residues. Germline CDR1 is MNHEY and CDR2 is SMNVEV (reference sequence). V gave up 1 base and J gave up 0 bases, with 5 bases separating them.

The rearrangement links TRBV5-4 to TRBJ2-3; 12 bases map to TRBD2. The CDR3 has 16 amino acids. J gave up 2 bases and V 3 bases, and 4 bases lay outside the gene matches. CDR1 is SGHNT and CDR2 is YYREEE in the germline V gene (reference sequence). This chain's CDR3 is CASSSGLAGYTDTQYF. CDR3 in DNA: TGTGCCAGCAGCTCTGGACTAGCGGGATACACAGATACGCAGTATTTT.

The chain has TRBV7-6 and TRBJ2-2; no firm D call. V was shortened by 11 bases and J by 0 bases, with 10 bases between the two germline ends. The CDR3 is 13 residues long. Germline V CDR1 and CDR2: SGHVS, FNYEAQ. CDR3 loop: CAGREANTGELFF. The CDR3 DNA reads as TGTGCCGGTAGAGAGGCGAACACCGGGGAGCTGTTTTTT.

The genes are TRBV4-1 and TRBJ2-3; 11 bases are shared with TRBD2. J was trimmed by 5 bases and V by 1 base; bases with no gene match: 8. The CDR3 totals 17 residues. Per the germline V gene, CDR1 is MGHRA and CDR2 is YSYEKL. CDR3 DNA sequence: TGCGCCAGCAGCCAAGGAAAGGGGACTAGCGGCCAAGATACGCAGTATTTT. Protein: CASSQGKGTSGQDTQYF.